The present entry profiles one TCR beta chain with its context. Patients affected by ophthalmopathy presented a Clinical Activity Score of at least 3, a NOSPECS grade of at least 4, and disease duration below 3 months. Each diagnosis drew on symptoms, thyroxine, TRAb, thyroid ultrasound and orbital computed tomography findings. What was amplified from RNA transcripts were TCR beta CDR3 regions. With the HTBI primer set, the TCR CDR3 went through a first round of RT-PCR. TCRdb itself ran the multiplex PCR reads through MiXCR, one entry per CDR3 protein. Altogether about 520,000 distinct CDR3 sequences are present, around 22% being singletons, with the ten largest covering roughly 12%. V lost 5 bases and J 3 bases, leaving 8 bases between the germline ends. The CDR3 spans 12 residues. Per the germline V gene, CDR1 is DFQATT and CDR2 is SNEGSKA (reference sequence). The sample belongs to a study of T cells in Graves' hyperthyroidism and ophthalmopathy.

The rearrangement joins TRBV20-1 to TRBJ1-3, with D unresolved. The source of this sequence is a woman aged 25-40 years with Graves' ophthalmopathy. Sequenced: blood. The CDR3 is CSAFLYGNTIYF. CDR3 DNA sequence: TGCAGTGCTTTCCTATATGGAAACACCATATATTTT.